The clone carrying this T cell receptor (beta chain) was found a few times. The source of the sample is a study of patients and donors after allogeneic stem cell transplantation. Via MiXCR, TCRdb re-called the RT-PCR reads, giving one row per CDR3 protein. This repertoire shows approximately 61,000 distinct CDR3 sequences, more than 10% found once; its top ten account for around 32%. The CDR3 has 13 residues. Deletions cut 7 bases from V and 7 bases from J, with 16 bases between. Germline V gene data show CDR1 as SEHNR and CDR2 as FQNEAQ (reference sequence). The specimen sequenced was blood, either unsorted or a sorted T cell fraction (not recorded which). V gene TRBV7-9 combines with J gene TRBJ1-1; D is unresolved. The sequence came from a human donor who was either an allogeneic HSCT recipient or a stem cell or donor lymphocyte infusion donor (not recorded which). It is not recorded whose cells these are; they may come from a transplant donor. In DNA, the CDR3 is TGTGCCAGCACCCTTTACAGTAACCATGAAGCTTTCTTT. Translation: CASTLYSNHEAFF.